These 27 T cell receptor beta chains originate from one sample sequenced in a study of blood T cells in healthy people across ages. With a J-beta primer mix and a sample-barcoded 5' primer, a second PCR ran about 7 to 12 cycles. Using its own MiXCR run on the 5' RACE reads, TCRdb lists one record per CDR3 protein. Among hundreds of thousands of distinct CDR3 sequences listed, roughly 41% were seen once. Specimen: blood. Source of these receptors: an older man in good health.

This clonotype occurred once. The chain is built from TRBV20-1 and TRBJ1-5, with D perhaps matching TRBD1 (6 bases). V gave up 5 bases and J gave up 0 bases, with 11 bases separating them. The CDR3 covers 14 residues. CDR1 is DFQATT and CDR2 is SNEGSKA in the germline V gene (reference sequence). CDR3 region: CSAWRGGSNQPQHF. The CDR3 DNA follows: TGCAGTGCTTGGAGGGGGGGTAGCAATCAGCCCCAGCATTTT.

V and J are TRBV7-2 and TRBJ2-4; the match to TRBD2 covers 13 bases. The DNA end favors TRBJ2-7, so the J call may be wrong. The CDR3 sequence is 16 residues long. Germline CDR1 reads SGHTA; CDR2 reads FQGNSA. This chain's CDR3 is CASSSQLAGGRSEQYF. The DNA of the CDR3 is TGTGCCAGCAGCTCCCAACTAGCGGGGGGGCGATCCGAGCAGTACTTC.

J is TRBJ1-2 and V is TRBV7-9; tentatively, D is TRBD1 (5 bases). Trimming took 4 bases from V and 2 from J, leaving 17 bases between them. The CDR3 loop spans 16 amino acids. Germline values: CDR1 SEHNR, CDR2 FQNEAQ (reference sequence). The CDR3 is CASSSSARGWNYGYTF. DNA for the CDR3: TGTGCCAGCAGCTCATCCGCGAGGGGATGGAACTATGGCTACACCTTC.

This clonotype has just a few counts. The chain recombines TRBV7-9 with TRBJ2-5; D is tentatively TRBD1 or TRBD2 (6 bases each). Germline CDR1 reads SEHNR; CDR2 reads FQNEAQ (reference sequence). V dropped 5 bases and J dropped 4 bases, with 23 bases sitting between them. The CDR3 runs 17 residues. For the CDR3, the DNA is TGTGCCAGCAGCACCCTAGGGGGGCTCGGGACTCCAGAGACCCAGTACTTC. Translated: CASSTLGGLGTPETQYF.

This clonotype appeared a single time. CDR3: CASSSMTGGVQPQHF. The CDR3, as DNA: TGTGCCAGCAGTTCTATGACAGGGGGGGTTCAGCCCCAGCATTTT. The V call is TRBV28, the J call TRBJ1-5; the match to TRBD1 covers 9 bases. Trimming took 4 bases from V and 6 from J; bases not matched to a gene: 7. Germline CDR1 is MDHEN and CDR2 is SYDVKM. The CDR3 is made up of 15 amino acids.

For this clonotype: Mismatch with germline at one junction end may stem from a read error. The chain combines TRBV16 with TRBJ1-6; the D is unclear. There are 12 residues in the CDR3. Germline loops: CDR1 KGHSY, CDR2 FQNENV. The CDR3: CASTQSSWPLHF. DNA of the CDR3: TGTGCCAGCACCCAATCGTCCTGGCCCCTCCACTTT.

J is TRBJ2-1 and V is TRBV13, with D perhaps TRBD2 (5 bases). CDR1 and CDR2 from the germline V gene are PRHDT and FYEKMQ (reference sequence). Trimming removed 2 bases at V and 6 bases at J, with 17 bases between. CDR3 length: 16 residues. The CDR3 loop reads CASSLKVGLAPNEQFF. The DNA for the CDR3 is TGTGCCAGCAGCTTAAAAGTAGGACTTGCACCCAATGAGCAGTTCTTC.

The chain carries TRBV6-2 or TRBV6-3 and TRBJ2-1, with 8 bases aligning to TRBD2. Looked up from germline, CDR1 is MNHEY and CDR2 is SVGEGT. V lost 4 bases, J lost 8 bases, and 13 bases stayed unmatched. This CDR3 has 16 residues. CDR3 amino acids: CASSSPSSGRHDEQFF. The CDR3 coding sequence is TGTGCCAGCAGTTCCCCTTCTAGCGGGCGCCACGATGAGCAGTTCTTC.

This clonotype was recorded a few times. The chain carries TRBV19 and TRBJ2-5; D is undetermined. CDR1 is LNHDA, CDR2 SQIVND, per germline (reference sequence). This CDR3 has 11 amino acids. V dropped 5 bases and J dropped 11 bases, with 12 bases sitting between them. The DNA for the CDR3 is TGTGCCAGTAGTGCTGGAGCCAAGCAGTACTTC. Its translation: CASSAGAKQYF.

The J gene is TRBJ2-5, the V gene TRBV6-2 or TRBV6-3; possible D gene TRBD2, 6 bases. The CDR3 has 16 amino acids. Trimming shortened V by 4 bases and J by 2 bases, and 17 bases separated the two germline ends. The germline V gene has CDR1 MNHEY and CDR2 SVGEGT. The CDR3 coding sequence is TGTGCCAGCAGTTCTCCCTTATTTGGGGGGCAAGAGACCCAGTACTTC. Its protein is CASSSPLFGGQETQYF.

A few counts support this clonotype. The CDR3 here is CASSLGRQPRMQFF. CDR3 nucleotide sequence: TGTGCCAGCAGCTTAGGCCGGCAGCCGAGAATGCAGTTCTTC. The chain is built from TRBV7-2 and TRBJ2-1; no clear D gene. This CDR3 contains 14 residues. Per germline, CDR1 SGHTA and CDR2 FQGNSA. Trimming shortened V by 1 base and J by 12 bases, and 16 bases separated the two germline ends.

Remarks on this clonotype: A much larger clone lies one base from this, so it may be a read error. The genes are TRBV6-2 or TRBV6-3 and TRBJ2-5; D might be TRBD1 (6 bases). CDR1 is MNHEY and CDR2 is SVGEGT in the germline V gene. This CDR3 is built from 15 residues. The CDR3 is CASSSRTELQEAQYF. CDR3 sequence (DNA): TGTGCCAGCAGTAGTCGGACAGAGCTTCAAGAGGCCCAGTACTTC.

Only a few counts were recorded for this clonotype. The chain couples TRBV11-3 to TRBJ1-1; tentative D call: TRBD1 (6 bases). The ends were cut back, 6 bases at V and 0 bases at J, with 11 bases in the middle. CDR1 and CDR2 from the germline V gene are SGHNT and YENEEA. The length of the CDR3 is 14 residues. DNA of the CDR3: TGTGCCAGCAGTCTGGACAGCATGAACACTGAAGCTTTCTTT. Residues: CASSLDSMNTEAFF.

The chain uses TRBV20-1 and TRBJ2-7; TRBD1 is a possible D gene (6 bases). This CDR3 comprises 14 residues. The germline V and J ends were trimmed by 3 bases and 0 bases, with 12 bases remaining between them. Germline V lookup: CDR1 DFQATT, CDR2 SNEGSKA (reference sequence). The CDR3 reads CSASRTASSYEQYF. CDR3 bases: TGCAGTGCTAGCAGGACAGCTAGCTCCTACGAGCAGTACTTC.

This clonotype was counted between two and nine times. The rearrangement links TRBV2 to TRBJ2-7; 9 nucleotides match TRBD2. Germline assignment: CDR1 SNHLY and CDR2 FYNNEI. J gave up 4 bases and V 6 bases, and 13 bases lay outside the gene matches. CDR3 length: 16 residues. The CDR3 region is CASSDVAGAILYEQYF. The CDR3 nucleotides read TGTGCCAGCAGCGACGTAGCGGGGGCCATTCTATACGAGCAGTACTTC.

This clonotype was detected a few times. The V call is TRBV20-1, the J call TRBJ2-3, with TRBD2 matching 9 bases. This CDR3 has 15 amino acids. Germline V gene lookup returns CDR1 DFQATT and CDR2 SNEGSKA (reference sequence). With V trimmed by 3 bases and J by 6 bases, 10 bases remained unmatched. This chain's CDR3 is CSASFSREGPDTQYF. CDR3 DNA sequence: TGCAGTGCTAGTTTCTCGCGGGAGGGCCCGGATACGCAGTATTTT.

This clonotype was counted only a few times. The rearrangement uses TRBV12-3 or TRBV12-4 and TRBJ1-4; D is perhaps TRBD1 (6 bases). This CDR3 region has 15 residues. V lost 7 bases and J 8 bases, leaving 20 bases between the germline ends. CDR3 residues: CASNSKGGFGEKLFF. As DNA, the CDR3 is TGTGCCAGCAACTCCAAGGGGGGATTTGGAGAAAAACTGTTTTTT.

The rearrangement links TRBV18 to TRBJ2-2; D is undetermined. The germline V and J ends were trimmed by 3 bases and 2 bases, with 10 bases remaining between them. The CDR3 runs 15 residues. Germline V gives CDR1 KGHSH, CDR2 LQKENI. The CDR3 DNA is TGTGCCAGCTCACCCCTAGGCGCCAACACCGGGGAGCTGTTTTTT. It yields the protein CASSPLGANTGELFF.

CDR3 sequence: CASSTASGRLYEQFF. The CDR3 coding sequence is TGTGCCAGCAGCACCGCCAGCGGGAGGTTATACGAGCAGTTCTTC. The chain has TRBV7-2 and TRBJ2-1, with 9 bases identical to TRBD2. After removal of 5 bases from V and 10 bases from J, the junction contained 12 bases not matched to a gene. This CDR3 spans 15 amino acids. CDR1 SGHTA and CDR2 FQGNSA come from the germline V gene.

Only a few counts were recorded for this clonotype. The chain combines TRBV6-6 with TRBJ1-4; 10 bases agree with TRBD1. Germline CDR1 reads MNHNY; CDR2 reads SVGAGI (reference sequence). The length of the CDR3 is 17 residues. The V segment lost 2 bases and the J segment 1 base; nucleotides outside the gene matches: 4. DNA for the CDR3: TGTGCCAGCAGTTACACTGGGACAGGGGTAACTAATGAAAAACTGTTTTTT. Encoded protein: CASSYTGTGVTNEKLFF.

V and J are TRBV6-2 or TRBV6-3 and TRBJ2-3, with 8 bases identical to TRBD2. This CDR3 contains 14 residues. The junction had 6 bases not matched to a gene; V was cut back by 8 bases and J by 2 bases. Germline CDR1 and CDR2: MNHEY and SVGEGT. The CDR3 coding sequence is TGTGCCAGCCAGCGGGGGCTCAACACAGATACGCAGTATTTT. Amino acids: CASQRGLNTDTQYF.

The V call is TRBV6-5, the J call TRBJ1-1; no firm D call. In germline, CDR1 is MNHEY, CDR2 SVGAGI. The V and J ends lost 2 bases and 4 bases respectively, with 11 bases between them. The length of the CDR3 is 14 residues. CDR3 in amino acids: CASSYVGWRTEAFF. The CDR3 nucleotides read TGTGCCAGCAGTTACGTCGGGTGGCGCACTGAAGCTTTCTTT.

The gene calls are TRBV6-4 and TRBJ2-3; D is unclear. Per the germline V gene, CDR1 is MRHNA and CDR2 is SNTAGT. There are 13 residues in the CDR3. Between the trimmed V and J ends, which lost 6 bases and 5 bases, there was a span of 12 bases. CDR3 sequence: CASSPQRGDTQYF. The DNA for the CDR3 is TGTGCCAGCAGCCCTCAGAGAGGAGATACGCAGTATTTT.

This sequence joins TRBV20-1 and TRBJ2-4; 13 bases line up with TRBD2. The DNA end favors TRBJ2-7, so the J call may be wrong. The CDR3 runs to 15 residues. Germline CDR1 and CDR2: DFQATT and SNEGSKA (reference sequence). The CDR3 bases are TGCAGTGCTAGAGGGGGGACTAGCGGGACCCACGAGCAGTACTTC. Protein product: CSARGGTSGTHEQYF.

The CDR3 region is CASSSRILQETQYF. CDR3 in DNA: TGTGCCAGTAGTTCTCGAATACTACAAGAGACCCAGTACTTC. The rearrangement links TRBV19 to TRBJ2-5; D gene uncertain. V lost 5 bases and J 2 bases, leaving 12 bases between the germline ends. The CDR3 runs 14 residues. Germline lookup yields CDR1 LNHDA and CDR2 SQIVND (reference sequence).

V gene TRBV6-2 or TRBV6-3 combines with J gene TRBJ2-3; the match to TRBD1 covers 7 bases. The CDR3 is 15 residues long. The ends lost 5 bases at V and 0 bases at J; junction bases unmatched: 5. Germline assignment: CDR1 MNHEY and CDR2 SVGEGT. The CDR3 region is CASSRSTGSTDTQYF. In nucleotides, the CDR3 is TGTGCCAGCAGTCGATCGACAGGGAGCACAGATACGCAGTATTTT.

This clonotype was counted a single time. The chain has TRBV7-9 and TRBJ2-7, with 14 bases aligning to TRBD2. This CDR3 is built from 17 residues. Germline V CDR1 and CDR2: SEHNR, FQNEAQ (reference sequence). V was pared by 4 bases and J by 2 bases, with 7 bases of the junction left unmatched. CDR3 loop: CASSSLGLAGAPYEQYF. DNA for the CDR3: TGTGCCAGCAGCTCCCTGGGACTAGCGGGGGCCCCCTACGAGCAGTACTTC.